One sample yielded the 27 T cell receptor beta chains listed below, sequenced in a study of T cells in localized non-small cell lung cancer. Sequencing was performed with immunoSEQ multiplex PCR; in TCRdb, only in-frame clones are kept and a portion is missing. In the table there are about 28,000 clones, around 93% of which are singletons. This sample comprised peripheral blood mononuclear cells, obtained before any cancer treatment. Receptors originate from a woman aged 35 to 69 with stage III lung adenocarcinoma.

This clone was seen once. The chain couples TRBV28 to TRBJ1-3; no definite D call. The CDR3 consists of 15 residues. V lost 2 bases and J 0 bases, leaving 8 bases between the germline ends. CDR1 and CDR2 from the germline V gene are MDHEN and SYDVKM. The CDR3 nucleotides read TGTGCCAGCAGTTTACTCCCAAGCTCTGGAAACACCATATATTTT. Amino acid sequence: CASSLLPSSGNTIYF.

This chain uses TRBV5-4 with TRBJ2-5; D remains ambiguous. Trimming cost V 4 bases and J 5 bases, with 12 bases left between them. CDR1 is SGHNT, CDR2 YYREEE, per germline (reference sequence). The CDR3 is 13 residues long. The CDR3 DNA follows: TGTGCCAGCAGCCCTGGGGTAGAGGAGACCCAGTACTTC. It specifies CASSPGVEETQYF.

This chain connects TRBV2 to TRBJ2-7; D not resolved. The V end was cut by 1 base, the J end by 3 bases, with 13 bases between. This CDR3 is built from 15 residues. Germline assignment: CDR1 SNHLY and CDR2 FYNNEI. The CDR3 DNA reads TGTGCCAGCAGTGAAGGGGCAGGCCTAAACTACGAGCAGTACTTC. Translation: CASSEGAGLNYEQYF. Filled out from reference TRBV2 and TRBJ2-7, the complete variable domain reads EPEVTQTPSHQVTQMGQEVILRCVPISNHLYFYWYRQILGQKVEFLVSFYNNEISEKSEIFDDQFSVERPDGSNFTLKIRSTKLEDSAMYFCASSEGAGLNYEQYFGPGTRLTVT.

This chain links TRBV28 with TRBJ2-5, with D maybe TRBD1 (7 bases). The V and J ends lost 5 bases and 4 bases respectively, with 20 bases between them. The CDR3 sequence is 16 residues long. The germline V gene encodes CDR1 MDHEN and CDR2 SYDVKM. CDR3 protein: CASSRETGRYGETQYF. CDR3 sequence (DNA): TGTGCCAGCAGTCGAGAGACAGGGAGGTATGGAGAGACCCAGTACTTC.

The V call is TRBV5-6, the J call TRBJ1-1, with D possibly matching TRBD1 (5 bases). Germline V gives CDR1 SGHDT, CDR2 YYEEEE. This CDR3 region has 12 residues. V was shortened by 1 base and J by 9 bases, with 10 bases between the two germline ends. CDR3 sequence: CASSLPPGQAFF. In DNA, the CDR3 is TGTGCCAGCAGCTTGCCCCCGGGGCAAGCTTTCTTT.

The V gene is TRBV25-1, the J gene TRBJ2-7; 9 bases align to TRBD2. V lost 10 bases and J lost 7; bases outside the gene matches: 8. This CDR3 has 12 residues. Germline loops: CDR1 MGHDK, CDR2 SYGVNS. The CDR3 DNA sequence: TGTGCCACCTCGACCAGCGGGAGGGAGCAGTACTTC. Translating gives CATSTSGREQYF.

The chain employs TRBV9 and TRBJ1-2, with 11 bases lining up with TRBD1. Germline CDR1 SGDLS, CDR2 YYNGEE. V dropped 0 bases and J dropped 4; count of bases not matched to a gene: 5. There are 16 residues in the CDR3. The CDR3 is CASSVEWTGGGYGYTF. In nucleotides, the CDR3 is TGTGCCAGCAGCGTAGAGTGGACAGGGGGCGGCTATGGCTACACCTTC.

The genes are TRBV7-9 and TRBJ2-7, with unresolved D. Deletions cut 4 bases from V and 0 bases from J, with 10 bases between. The CDR3 has 14 residues. CDR1 and CDR2 from the germline V gene are SEHNR and FQNEAQ (reference sequence). The CDR3 sequence is CASSSWYGSYEQYF. The CDR3 nucleotides read TGTGCCAGCAGCTCTTGGTATGGCTCCTACGAGCAGTACTTC.

This clone was picked up a small number of times. V usage is TRBV2 and J usage is TRBJ2-1; no firm D call. CDR1 and CDR2 from the germline V gene are SNHLY and FYNNEI. Trimming removed 2 bases from V and 8 bases from J, with 1 base in between. This CDR3 contains 10 residues. DNA of the CDR3: TGTGCCAGCAGTGAATATGAGCAGTTCTTC. Encoded protein: CASSEYEQFF.

The gene calls are TRBV10-3 and TRBJ1-4; no firm D call. CDR1 is ENHRY, CDR2 SYGVKD, per germline. The CDR3 has 13 residues. Trimming left V 2 bases short and J 5 bases short, with 6 bases between. CDR3 nucleotide sequence: TGTGCCATCAGTGAGCCCCGCAATGAAAAACTGTTTTTT. It translates to CAISEPRNEKLFF.

The genes are TRBV7-8 and TRBJ2-2; a possible D gene is TRBD2 (5 bases). CDR1 is SGHVS, CDR2 FQNEAQ, per germline. This CDR3 is built from 16 residues. The V end was cut by 4 bases, the J end by 2 bases, with 14 bases between. The CDR3 loop reads CASSSRPGFNTGELFF. The CDR3 DNA reads TGTGCCAGCAGCTCGCGTCCGGGATTTAACACCGGGGAGCTGTTTTTT.

This chain uses TRBV5-1 with TRBJ2-7, with D maybe TRBD2 (6 bases). The CDR3 has 14 amino acids. Germline CDR1 reads SGHRS; CDR2 reads YFSETQ. Trimming cost V 0 bases and J 5 bases, with 12 bases left between them. This CDR3 is CASSLGGAGNEQYF. As DNA, the CDR3 is TGCGCCAGCAGCTTGGGAGGGGCGGGAAACGAGCAGTACTTC.

The chain recombines TRBV28 with TRBJ2-7, with 16 bases fitting TRBD2. Germline CDR1 is MDHEN and CDR2 is SYDVKM. Losses at the gene ends were 5 bases for V and 3 bases for J; bases not matched to a gene: 7. The CDR3 runs to 17 residues. The CDR3 loop is CASSPGLAGGVVYEQYF. In DNA, the CDR3 is TGTGCCAGCAGTCCGGGACTAGCGGGAGGGGTAGTCTACGAGCAGTACTTC.

This clone was found a few times. The V call is TRBV11-2, the J call TRBJ2-3, with 13 bases lining up with TRBD2. After removal of 5 bases from V and 2 bases from J, the junction contained 4 bases not matched to a gene. This CDR3 is 16 amino acids long. CDR1 SGHAT and CDR2 FQNNGV come from the germline V gene. CDR3: CASSVGTSGTTDTQYF. The CDR3 nucleotides are TGTGCCAGCAGCGTCGGGACTAGCGGGACCACAGATACGCAGTATTTT.

The V and J genes are TRBV29-1 and TRBJ2-2; 8 positions agree with TRBD2. There are 14 residues in the CDR3. CDR1 is SQVTM, CDR2 ANQGSEA, per germline. Trimming cost V 3 bases and J 3 bases; bases outside gene matches: 3. The CDR3 nucleotides read TGCAGCGTTGATGAAGCGGGAGACACCGGGGAGCTGTTTTTT. This codes for CSVDEAGDTGELFF.

This chain joins TRBV18 and TRBJ2-7; TRBD2 aligns across 13 bases. The CDR3 is 16 residues long. CDR1 is KGHSH and CDR2 is LQKENI in the germline V gene. The trim removed 3 bases at V and 5 bases at J, leaving 7 bases unmatched. CDR3 in DNA: TGTGCCAGCTCACCCAGCCCGGGACTAGCGGGACACGAGCAGTACTTC. Its protein product is CASSPSPGLAGHEQYF.

V usage is TRBV14 and J usage is TRBJ2-1, with TRBD2 identical over 12 bases. The CDR3 has 16 residues. Germline trimming cut 1 base from V and 15 bases from J; bases unmatched to any gene: 13. The germline V gene has CDR1 SGHDN and CDR2 FVKESK. The CDR3 DNA reads TGTGCCAGCAGCCAAGCCCAGACTAGCGGGAGCGGAAGCAGGTTCTTC. The encoded protein is CASSQAQTSGSGSRFF.

The chain employs TRBV30 and TRBJ1-3; D is undetermined. Per the germline V gene, CDR1 is GTSNPN and CDR2 is SVGIG (reference sequence). V was trimmed by 5 bases and J by 0 bases, leaving 8 bases between them. The CDR3 has 13 amino acids. The CDR3 DNA sequence: TGTGCCTGGGCGCGGGGCTCTGGAAACACCATATATTTT. As protein: CAWARGSGNTIYF.

The genes are TRBV27 and TRBJ1-1, with unresolved D. CDR1 MNHEY and CDR2 SMNVEV come from the germline V gene (reference sequence). The ends were cut back, 3 bases at V and 0 bases at J, with 8 bases in the middle. The CDR3 has 14 residues. CDR3 in amino acids: CASSLEGLNTEAFF. In DNA, the CDR3 is TGTGCCAGCAGTTTGGAAGGGCTGAACACTGAAGCTTTCTTT.

The gene calls are TRBV7-5 and TRBJ2-3; the listed D gene, TRBD2, was not tested against the DNA. TRBV7-5 is listed as a pseudogene. The CDR3 length is 13 residues. CDR3 bases: TGTGCCAGCAGCTTAATGGCGGGGGATACGCAGTATTTT. This codes for CASSLMAGDTQYF.

The chain has TRBV27 and TRBJ2-3; D not certain. V lost 5 bases and J lost 2, with 8 bases in between. Germline CDR1 reads MNHEY; CDR2 reads SMNVEV (reference sequence). The CDR3 runs to 13 residues. The CDR3 sequence: CASSPYTTDTQYF. CDR3 nucleotides: TGTGCCAGCAGTCCCTACACCACAGATACGCAGTATTTT.

The chain employs TRBV6-1 and TRBJ2-3; 11 nucleotides line up with TRBD2. In germline, CDR1 is MNHNS, CDR2 SASEGT. This CDR3 has 17 amino acids. V dropped 4 bases and J dropped 3; count of bases not matched to a gene: 9. DNA for the CDR3: TGTGCCAGCAGTGTAACGACTAGCGGGGATAGGACAGATACGCAGTATTTT. It encodes CASSVTTSGDRTDTQYF.

The V and J genes are TRBV19 and TRBJ1-5; weak D call: TRBD1 (6 bases). This CDR3 comprises 15 residues. In germline, CDR1 is LNHDA, CDR2 SQIVND (reference sequence). V was trimmed by 3 bases and J by 3 bases, leaving 12 bases between them. The CDR3 here is CASSIGQTTNQPQHF. CDR3 sequence (DNA): TGTGCCAGTAGTATCGGACAGACGACCAATCAGCCCCAGCATTTT. Looking up the rest from reference TRBV19 and TRBJ1-5 gives the full variable domain: DGGITQSPKYLFRKEGQNVTLSCEQNLNHDAMYWYRQDPGQGLRLIYYSQIVNDFQKGDIAEGYSVSREKKESFPLTVTSAQKNPTAFYLCASSIGQTTNQPQHFGDGTRLSIL.

The V gene is TRBV4-1, the J gene TRBJ2-2; TRBD2 aligns across 7 bases. Per germline, CDR1 MGHRA and CDR2 YSYEKL. Trimming at V came to 2 bases and at J to 2 bases, leaving 5 bases not matched to a gene. This CDR3 has 16 amino acids. DNA for the CDR3: TGCGCCAGCAGCCAACTTTCTAGCGGCAACACCGGGGAGCTGTTTTTT. Translation gives CASSQLSSGNTGELFF.

The gene calls are TRBV7-9 and TRBJ2-7; unclear D gene. The CDR3 loop spans 15 amino acids. The germline V and J ends were trimmed by 5 bases and 2 bases, with 16 bases remaining between them. CDR1 and CDR2 from the germline V gene are SEHNR and FQNEAQ (reference sequence). The CDR3 bases are TGTGCCAGCAGCGACGTTTCAGGAGACCCCTACGAGCAGTACTTC. Residues: CASSDVSGDPYEQYF.

The chain is built from TRBV7-2 and TRBJ2-7; D not resolved. The ends were cut back, 0 bases at V and 7 bases at J, with 4 bases in the middle. Germline CDR1 and CDR2: SGHTA and FQGNSA. This CDR3 region has 11 residues. CDR3 nucleotides: TGTGCCAGCAGCTTAGCGAGGGAGCAGTACTTC. It encodes CASSLAREQYF.

This chain joins TRBV5-4 and TRBJ2-5, with a tentative D call TRBD2 (5 bases). Trimming took 0 bases from V and 9 from J, leaving 15 bases between them. CDR1 is SGHNT, CDR2 YYREEE, per germline (reference sequence). The CDR3 runs 14 residues. CDR3 in DNA: TGTGCCAGCAGCTTGGAGGATAGCGCCAGGTCCCAGTACTTC. Translating it yields CASSLEDSARSQYF.